This TCR beta chain was captured by sequencing in a study of T cell responses to AZD1222 COVID-19 vaccine. For the study at large: Second-dose intervals of approximately 4 or approximately 12 weeks were pooled. General study results and limits: Repertoire sampling occurred only after the peak T cell response. Regions 160-218 and 743-854 dominated among vaccine-associated CD4 TCRs spanning spike.

Points on this clone: Its antigen is unknown.

Assay used: immunoSEQ multiplex PCR; TCRdb lists only in-frame clones, some missing. Among 100,000 to 150,000 clones listed, around 92% were seen once. In germline, CDR1 is SGHAT, CDR2 FQNNGV. The CDR3 extends over 13 amino acids. Trimming took 7 bases from V and 3 from J, leaving 12 bases between them. This sequence originates from an adult in good health. J is TRBJ1-2 and V is TRBV11-2; D unclear. The sequenced sample was peripheral blood, obtained on day 0 of AZD1222 vaccination. DNA for the CDR3: TGTGCCAGCATCGGGCCCCCCGACTATGGCTACACCTTC. Translated, it gives CASIGPPDYGYTF.